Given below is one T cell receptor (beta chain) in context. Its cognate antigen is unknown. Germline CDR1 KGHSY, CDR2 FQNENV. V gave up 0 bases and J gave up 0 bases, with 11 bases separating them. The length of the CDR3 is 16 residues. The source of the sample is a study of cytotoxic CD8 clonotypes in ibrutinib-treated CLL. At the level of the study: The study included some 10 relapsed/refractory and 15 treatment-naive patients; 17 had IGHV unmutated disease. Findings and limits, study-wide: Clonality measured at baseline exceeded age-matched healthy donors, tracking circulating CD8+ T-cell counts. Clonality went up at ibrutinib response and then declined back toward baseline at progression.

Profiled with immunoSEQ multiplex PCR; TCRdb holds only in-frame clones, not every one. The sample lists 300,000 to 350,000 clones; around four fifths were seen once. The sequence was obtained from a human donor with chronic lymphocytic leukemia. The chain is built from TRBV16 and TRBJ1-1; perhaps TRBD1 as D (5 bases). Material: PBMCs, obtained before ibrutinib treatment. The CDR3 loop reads CASSQSGGIVNTEAFF. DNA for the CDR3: TGTGCCAGCAGCCAATCTGGGGGGATCGTGAACACTGAAGCTTTCTTT.